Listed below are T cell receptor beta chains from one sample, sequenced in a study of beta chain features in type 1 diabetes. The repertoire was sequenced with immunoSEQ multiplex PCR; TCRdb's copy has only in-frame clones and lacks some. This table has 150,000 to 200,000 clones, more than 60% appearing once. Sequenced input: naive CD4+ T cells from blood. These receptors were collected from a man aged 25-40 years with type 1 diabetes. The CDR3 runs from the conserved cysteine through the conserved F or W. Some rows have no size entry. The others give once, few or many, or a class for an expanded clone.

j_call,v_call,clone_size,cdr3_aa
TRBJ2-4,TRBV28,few,CASSFLRGQLAKNIQYF
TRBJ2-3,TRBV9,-,CASGVAGGPDTQYF
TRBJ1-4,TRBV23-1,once,CASSQFTGPNEKLFF
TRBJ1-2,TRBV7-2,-,CASNLVAVNYGYTF
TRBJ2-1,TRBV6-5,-,CASSQPGQGSNEQFF
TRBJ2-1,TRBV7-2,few,CASSLVATDNNEQFF
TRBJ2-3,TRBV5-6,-,CASSLTSGVGTDTQYF
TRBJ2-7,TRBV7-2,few,CASSLVVQGGYEQYF
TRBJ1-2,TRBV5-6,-,CASSLAGVPGYTF
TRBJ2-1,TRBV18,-,CASSPLGGNEQFF
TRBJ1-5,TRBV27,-,CASSQKFPEGYNQPQHF
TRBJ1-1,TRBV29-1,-,CSVVGLLINTEAFF
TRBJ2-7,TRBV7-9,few,CASSLGGYAGQGAYEQYF
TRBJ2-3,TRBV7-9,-,CASSFGTFTDTQYF
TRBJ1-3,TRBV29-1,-,CSGGQGGDTIYF
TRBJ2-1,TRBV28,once,CASSSPGRAYNEQFF
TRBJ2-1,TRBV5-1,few,CASSFDGLNEQFF
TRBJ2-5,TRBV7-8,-,CASSFSRNQETQYF
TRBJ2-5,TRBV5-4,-,CASSLAKVGGTQYF
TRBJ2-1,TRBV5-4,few,CASSSPGTSGEQFF
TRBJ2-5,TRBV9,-,CASSAGTQETQYF
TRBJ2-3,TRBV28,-,CASSLIQGGTDTQYF
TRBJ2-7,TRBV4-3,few,CASSQDSEQGIAEQYF
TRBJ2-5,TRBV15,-,CATSRGTQETQYF
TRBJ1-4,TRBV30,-,CAWRRTGGEKLFF
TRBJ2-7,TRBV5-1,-,CASSPSSGTLGEQYF
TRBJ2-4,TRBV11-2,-,CASSQRGAGLAKNIQYF
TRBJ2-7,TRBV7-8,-,CASRGGGRLDEQYF
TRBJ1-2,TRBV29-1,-,CSVQDTFYGYTF
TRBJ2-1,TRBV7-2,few,CASSFGYSYNEQFF
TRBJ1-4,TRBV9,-,CASSPGTANEKLFF
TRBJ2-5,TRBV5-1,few,CASSLASGPETQYF
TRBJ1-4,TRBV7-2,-,CASSLLTGSEKLFF